This T cell receptor (beta chain) was captured by sequencing in a study of CD8 T cells in ankylosing spondylitis. Study-wide results and caveats: It appeared that ankylosing spondylitis blood was characterized by a TCR beta motif of several highly homologous variants.

This CDR3 region has 17 residues. V gave up 2 bases and J gave up 1 base, with 15 bases separating them. Germline lookup yields CDR1 SGHAT and CDR2 FQNNGV. TCRdb recomputed calls from the 5' RACE reads with MiXCR, one row per CDR3 protein. This sample carries about 840,000 distinct CDR3 sequences, approximately 10% of them seen once, and the ten largest clones take about 0.5%. In this sample, this clonotype turned up many times. Antigen: not known. The TCR comes from a male donor with ankylosing spondylitis. The material sequenced was blood, either unsorted or a sorted T cell fraction (not recorded which). The chain links TRBV11-2 to TRBJ2-1; the D call may be TRBD1 or TRBD2 (5 bases each). The CDR3 region has the DNA TGTGCCAGCAGCTTACTTGGTGGGACCGGATCCTACAATGAGCAGTTCTTC. Amino acids: CASSLLGGTGSYNEQFF.